This T cell receptor (beta chain) stems from a study of blood T cells in healthy people across ages. Per sample, at least 6 micrograms of total RNA were extracted. This CDR3 spans 13 amino acids. V lost 7 bases and J lost 4, with 16 bases in between. Germline assignment: CDR1 SQVTM and CDR2 ANQGSEA. For the second PCR, which ran for roughly 6 to 11 cycles, a sample-barcoded 5' primer and a J-beta primer mix were used. Every sample gave at least 2.5 million paired-end reads containing CDR3. TCRdb itself ran the 5' RACE reads through MiXCR, one entry per CDR3 protein. The sample lists just under 750,000 distinct CDR3 sequences, roughly 20% occurring once.

The V gene is TRBV29-1, the J gene TRBJ1-1; no clear D. The TCR was taken from a man in his 70s in good health. Sequencing was performed on blood. The CDR3 is CSGGFAEGTEAFF. In DNA, the CDR3 is TGCAGCGGGGGTTTTGCGGAAGGCACTGAAGCTTTCTTT.